This T cell receptor beta chain originates from a study of blood T cell repertoires in COVID-19. Methods used by the authors: From reference gene primer amplification, estimates of nucleated cell counts were derived. Generated by immunoSEQ multiplex PCR, the TCRdb table keeps only in-frame clones and is missing some. Clonal size and the V and J genes are those of that table, whereas D and trimming came from the DNA. Of around 160,000 clones listed, about 90% are singletons. The CDR3 covers 14 residues. Germline V gene data show CDR1 as SEHNR and CDR2 as FQNEAQ (reference sequence). Trimming cost V 3 bases and J 4 bases; bases outside gene matches: 5.

This clonotype was sampled from a man aged 55-75 years with acute or convalescent COVID-19. The chain recombines TRBV7-9 with TRBJ1-1; 7 bases are a match to TRBD1. Sequencing input: peripheral blood. CDR3 region: CASSLTQGSTEAFF. As DNA, the CDR3 is TGTGCCAGCAGCTTGACACAGGGGAGCACTGAAGCTTTCTTT.